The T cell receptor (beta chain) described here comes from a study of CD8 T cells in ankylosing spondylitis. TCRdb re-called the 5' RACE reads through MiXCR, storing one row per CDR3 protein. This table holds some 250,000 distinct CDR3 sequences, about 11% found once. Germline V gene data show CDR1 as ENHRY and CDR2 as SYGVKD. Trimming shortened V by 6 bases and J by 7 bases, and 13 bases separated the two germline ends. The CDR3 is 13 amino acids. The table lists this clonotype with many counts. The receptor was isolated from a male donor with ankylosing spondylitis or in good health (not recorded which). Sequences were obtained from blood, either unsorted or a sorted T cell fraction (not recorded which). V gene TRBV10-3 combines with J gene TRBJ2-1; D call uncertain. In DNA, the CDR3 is TGTGCCATCAGGCTAGGTGCCAGGAATGAGCAGTTCTTC. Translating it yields CAIRLGARNEQFF.